These 29 T cell receptor beta chains share one sample of origin, sequenced in a study of blood T cell repertoires in COVID-19. Libraries were prepared by immunoSEQ multiplex PCR; TCRdb keeps only in-frame clonotypes and omits some of them. The sample consists of 200,000 to 300,000 clones, 80% to 90% of them appearing once. Sequencing was carried out using peripheral blood. The origin of the receptors is a woman in her seventies with acute or convalescent COVID-19.

The V call is TRBV6-2 or TRBV6-3, the J call TRBJ1-6; 8 bases align to TRBD1. V gave up 4 bases and J gave up 9 bases; unmatched junction bases: 5. Germline lookup yields CDR1 MNHEY and CDR2 SVGEGT. The CDR3 has 14 residues. DNA for the CDR3: TGTGCCAGCAGTTGGACAGGGCGGCGTTCACCCCTCCACTTT. Its translation is CASSWTGRRSPLHF.

The chain uses TRBV28 and TRBJ1-2; maybe TRBD1 (6 bases). The V end was cut by 4 bases, the J end by 0 bases, with 9 bases between. The germline CDR1 and CDR2 sequences are MDHEN and SYDVKM. CDR3 size: 14 residues. The CDR3 coding sequence is TGTGCCAGCAGTTCCTACAGGGCTAACTATGGCTACACCTTC. This translates into CASSSYRANYGYTF.

The V and J genes are TRBV28 and TRBJ1-5, with 8 bases that match TRBD1. CDR1 MDHEN and CDR2 SYDVKM come from the germline V gene. This CDR3 is built from 15 residues. J was trimmed by 2 bases and V by 2 bases; bases with no gene match: 2. DNA of the CDR3: TGTGCCAGCAGTTTAAAGGGACAGGGCAATCAGCCCCAGCATTTT. Its translation: CASSLKGQGNQPQHF.

V gene TRBV28 combines with J gene TRBJ1-1, with D perhaps TRBD1 (5 bases). The V end was cut by 3 bases, the J end by 1 base, with 9 bases between. Germline V gene data show CDR1 as MDHEN and CDR2 as SYDVKM. The CDR3 loop spans 14 amino acids. CDR3 residues: CASSFGGKNTEAFF. Written as DNA, the CDR3 is TGTGCCAGCAGTTTTGGGGGGAAGAACACTGAAGCTTTCTTT. Complete variable domain (other parts from reference TRBV28 and TRBJ1-1): DVKVTQSSRYLVKRTGEKVFLECVQDMDHENMFWYRQDPGLGLRLIYFSYDVKMKEKGDIPEGYSVSREKKERFSLILESASTNQTSMYLCASSFGGKNTEAFFGQGTRLTVV.

V is TRBV7-2 and J is TRBJ1-6; D is undetermined. The CDR3 covers 17 residues. Germline CDR1 reads SGHTA; CDR2 reads FQGNSA. Trimming cost V 2 bases and J 0 bases, with 11 bases left between them. For the CDR3, the DNA is TGTGCCAGCAGCTTACGGGGAGGGATCTCCTATAATTCACCCCTCCACTTT. Amino acid sequence: CASSLRGGISYNSPLHF.

The chain joins TRBV7-9 to TRBJ1-6; 8 bases agree with TRBD1. This CDR3 contains 16 residues. Trimming removed 6 bases from V and 7 bases from J; junction bases left unmatched: 11. Germline CDR1 SEHNR, CDR2 FQNEAQ (reference sequence). The CDR3 DNA is TGTGCCAGCAGTTTAACAGGGGGGATAGGGAATTCACCCCTCCACTTT. This translates into CASSLTGGIGNSPLHF.

This clone has a single count. The chain carries TRBV11-3 and TRBJ1-1, with 9 bases aligning to TRBD1. Trimming at V came to 5 bases and at J to 11 bases, leaving 6 bases not matched to a gene. This CDR3 spans 12 amino acids. Germline V CDR1 and CDR2: SGHNT, YENEEA. Written as DNA, the CDR3 is TGTGCCAGCAGCAGTACAGGGGGCTGGGCTTTCTTT. Translated, it gives CASSSTGGWAFF.

This clone was recorded once. This CDR3 is also generated by other DNA sequences in the sample. The chain couples TRBV6-5 to TRBJ1-2; D possibly corresponds to TRBD1 (5 bases). The V end was cut by 0 bases, the J end by 0 bases, with 8 bases between. The CDR3 extends over 15 amino acids. Germline values: CDR1 MNHEY, CDR2 SVGAGI. CDR3 coding DNA: TGTGCCAGCAGTTACTCCACAGGAGCTAACTATGGCTACACCTTC. It translates to CASSYSTGANYGYTF.

The chain combines TRBV7-2 with TRBJ2-7, with 7 bases aligning to TRBD1. Looked up from germline, CDR1 is SGHTA and CDR2 is FQGNSA. After removal of 3 bases from V and 4 bases from J, the junction contained 6 bases not matched to a gene. The CDR3 has 14 amino acids. CDR3 in amino acids: CASSFRDRVYEQYF. In DNA form, the CDR3 reads TGTGCCAGCAGCTTCCGGGACAGAGTATACGAGCAGTACTTC. The full variable domain, its missing parts supplied by reference TRBV7-2 and TRBJ2-7, is GAGVSQSPSNKVTEKGKDVELRCDPISGHTALYWYRQSLGQGLEFLIYFQGNSAPDKSGLPSDRFSAERTGGSVSTLTIQRTQQEDSAVYLCASSFRDRVYEQYFGPGTRLTVT.

Turning to this clone: The sample contains more than one DNA sequence encoding this CDR3. The genes are TRBV5-4 and TRBJ1-2; 10 bases agree with TRBD1. Germline V gives CDR1 SGHNT, CDR2 YYREEE (reference sequence). V lost 2 bases to trimming and J lost 1 base; unmatched junction nucleotides: 2. This CDR3 has 15 amino acids. CDR3 amino acids: CASSLGQGGNYGYTF. For the CDR3, the DNA is TGTGCCAGCAGCTTAGGACAGGGGGGTAACTATGGCTACACCTTC. The full variable domain, rest sourced from reference TRBV5-4 and TRBJ1-2, is ETGVTQSPTHLIKTRGQQVTLRCSSQSGHNTVSWYQQALGQGPQFIFQYYREEENGRGNFPPRFSGLQFPNYSSELNVNALELDDSALYLCASSLGQGGNYGYTFGSGTRLTVV.

The rearrangement joins TRBV4-1 to TRBJ2-7, with D perhaps matching TRBD1 (6 bases). CDR1 is MGHRA and CDR2 is YSYEKL in the germline V gene. The CDR3 totals 15 residues. V was trimmed by 1 base and J by 3 bases, leaving 13 bases between them. As DNA, the CDR3 is TGCGCCAGCAGCCAAGCCACCACAGGGAACTACGAGCAGTACTTC. The encoded protein is CASSQATTGNYEQYF.

The chain carries TRBV7-9 and TRBJ1-1, with 7 bases fitting TRBD1. The CDR3 consists of 15 residues. The ends lost 1 base at V and 1 base at J; junction bases unmatched: 3. Germline V gene sequence: CDR1 SEHNR, CDR2 FQNEAQ (reference sequence). The CDR3 is CASSLVGTANTEAFF. Written as DNA, the CDR3 is TGTGCCAGCAGCTTAGTAGGGACAGCGAACACTGAAGCTTTCTTT.

This chain connects TRBV7-2 to TRBJ2-7, with D tentatively TRBD2 (5 bases). The germline V gene has CDR1 SGHTA and CDR2 FQGNSA. The CDR3 runs to 16 residues. V dropped 5 bases and J dropped 4 bases, with 21 bases sitting between them. Here the CDR3 reads CASSQGPNPGGYEQYF. In nucleotides, the CDR3 is TGTGCCAGCAGCCAAGGACCGAACCCTGGCGGGTACGAGCAGTACTTC.

The V call is TRBV5-4, the J call TRBJ2-1; a possible D gene is TRBD1 (5 bases). Per the germline V gene, CDR1 is SGHNT and CDR2 is YYREEE (reference sequence). Trimming stripped 6 bases from V and 4 bases from J, with 11 bases between. The CDR3 totals 13 residues. CDR3 DNA: TGTGCCAGCACCGGAAAGGGGTACAATGAGCAGTTCTTC. It translates to CASTGKGYNEQFF.

This clone showed up just a few times. The chain is built from TRBV24-1 and TRBJ2-3; TRBD1 might be the D (6 bases). The V end lost 9 bases, the J end lost 2 bases, and 20 bases lay between the germline ends. Germline CDR1 is KGHDR and CDR2 is SFDVKD. The CDR3 has 16 amino acids. DNA for the CDR3: TGTGCCACCGGCGATTCAGGGGCTTCCCTCACAGATACGCAGTATTTT. Amino acid sequence: CATGDSGASLTDTQYF.

This clone has just one count. V gene TRBV11-2 combines with J gene TRBJ2-5; TRBD1 aligns across 7 bases. CDR1 and CDR2 (germline): SGHAT, FQNNGV. Trimming took 0 bases from V and 4 from J; bases not matched to a gene: 5. CDR3 length: 15 amino acids. The CDR3 loop is CASSLDSRGRETQYF. CDR3 sequence (DNA): TGTGCCAGCAGCTTAGATAGCAGGGGGAGAGAGACCCAGTACTTC.

This clone appeared a few times. V is TRBV2 and J is TRBJ1-1; no reliable D call. The CDR3 is 12 amino acids. Germline CDR1 reads SNHLY; CDR2 reads FYNNEI. Trimming removed 4 bases from V and 8 bases from J, with 11 bases in between. The CDR3 DNA sequence: TGTGCCAGCAGTGCCCAGAACAGAGAAGCTTTCTTT. This translates into CASSAQNREAFF. Based on the CDR3 plus reference TRBV2 and TRBJ1-1, the full variable domain is EPEVTQTPSHQVTQMGQEVILRCVPISNHLYFYWYRQILGQKVEFLVSFYNNEISEKSEIFDDQFSVERPDGSNFTLKIRSTKLEDSAMYFCASSAQNREAFFGQGTRLTVV.

The chain links TRBV4-1 to TRBJ2-7; 7 nucleotides match TRBD1. CDR1 and CDR2 from the germline V gene are MGHRA and YSYEKL. The V and J ends lost 0 bases and 3 bases, in that order; junction bases with no gene match: 5. This CDR3 contains 15 residues. The CDR3 DNA reads TGCGCCAGCAGCCAAGAAGGGACAGCCATCTACGAGCAGTACTTC. It specifies CASSQEGTAIYEQYF.

This rearrangement joins TRBV5-1 to TRBJ1-1; the D gene is possibly TRBD1 (5 bases). Trimming removed 4 bases at V and 0 bases at J, with 13 bases between. Germline values: CDR1 SGHRS, CDR2 YFSETQ. The CDR3 spans 15 residues. This chain's CDR3 is CASSVVGGMNTEAFF. CDR3 nucleotide sequence: TGCGCCAGCAGCGTAGTTGGGGGGATGAACACTGAAGCTTTCTTT.

CDR3 nucleotide sequence: TGTGCCCCGGGGGGGGTGAAGAATTCACCCCTCCACTTT. This translates into CAPGGVKNSPLHF. This chain connects TRBV10-3 to TRBJ1-6; the D gene is possibly TRBD1 (5 bases). This CDR3 is built from 13 residues. The V end lost 11 bases, the J end lost 7 bases, and 15 bases lay between the germline ends. The germline V gene encodes CDR1 ENHRY and CDR2 SYGVKD.

This clone came up a few times. V gene TRBV12-3 or TRBV12-4 combines with J gene TRBJ1-2; D not resolved. This CDR3 contains 11 residues. V was cut by 7 bases and J by 8 bases, with 11 bases left in between. The CDR3: CASNSRGGYTF. The CDR3 DNA is TGTGCCAGCAATTCTCGCGGCGGCTACACCTTC.

The chain has TRBV5-4 and TRBJ2-7; 8 bases match TRBD1. The germline V gene has CDR1 SGHNT and CDR2 YYREEE (reference sequence). V lost 2 bases to trimming and J lost 6 bases; unmatched junction nucleotides: 10. This CDR3 comprises 15 residues. The CDR3 here is CASSFQTGAPPEQYF. CDR3 in DNA: TGTGCCAGCAGCTTCCAGACAGGGGCTCCACCCGAGCAGTACTTC. The full variable domain, rest sourced from reference TRBV5-4 and TRBJ2-7, is ETGVTQSPTHLIKTRGQQVTLRCSSQSGHNTVSWYQQALGQGPQFIFQYYREEENGRGNFPPRFSGLQFPNYSSELNVNALELDDSALYLCASSFQTGAPPEQYFGPGTRLTVT.

CDR3 amino acids: CASSTPAGTGNTEAFF. The CDR3 DNA reads TGCGCCAGCAGCACCCCCGCGGGGACGGGAAACACTGAAGCTTTCTTT. The rearrangement uses TRBV5-1 and TRBJ1-1, with a possible D match to TRBD1 (5 bases). CDR3 length equals 16 residues. V was clipped by 4 bases and J by 2 bases, with 18 bases between them. Per germline, CDR1 SGHRS and CDR2 YFSETQ.

The chain recombines TRBV4-1 with TRBJ1-5; TRBD1 might be the D (6 bases). V lost 4 bases, J lost 2 bases, and 18 bases lay in between. The CDR3 length is 17 residues. Germline CDR1 and CDR2: MGHRA and YSYEKL. CDR3 residues: CASSPSLQQGGNQPQHF. In DNA form, the CDR3 reads TGCGCCAGCAGCCCGAGCCTACAACAGGGTGGCAATCAGCCCCAGCATTTT.

This CDR3 reads CASSLSGAGYTF. The CDR3, as DNA: TGTGCCAGCAGTTTATCGGGAGCTGGCTACACCTTC. The J gene is TRBJ1-2, the V gene TRBV12-3 or TRBV12-4, with no clear D. CDR3 length equals 12 residues. Trimming took off 2 bases at V and 7 bases at J, with 8 bases between the two ends.

This chain uses TRBV27 with TRBJ2-1, with 7 bases that match TRBD1. J was trimmed by 3 bases and V by 11 bases; bases with no gene match: 16. The CDR3 has 16 residues. In germline, CDR1 is MNHEY, CDR2 SMNVEV (reference sequence). The CDR3 is CASTGAGFGNYNEQFF. The CDR3 DNA reads as TGTGCCTCAACAGGGGCAGGGTTCGGGAACTACAATGAGCAGTTCTTC.

The chain combines TRBV18 with TRBJ2-1; no clear D gene. V dropped 1 base and J dropped 9 bases, with 16 bases sitting between them. Germline-derived CDR1 and CDR2 are KGHSH and LQKENI. The length of the CDR3 is 15 residues. The CDR3 is CASSPLVVTASEQFF. CDR3 coding DNA: TGTGCCAGCTCACCACTCGTAGTAACAGCCAGTGAGCAGTTCTTC.

In this sample, this clone turned up once. The chain has TRBV10-3 and TRBJ1-2; TRBD1 matches at 8 bases. The CDR3 is 12 residues long. The germline V gene encodes CDR1 ENHRY and CDR2 SYGVKD. V lost 10 bases, J lost 7 bases, and 8 bases stayed unmatched. This CDR3 is CATNPDRGGYTF. The DNA for the CDR3 is TGTGCCACAAACCCTGACAGGGGTGGCTACACCTTC.

This sequence joins TRBV6-6 and TRBJ1-4; 7 nucleotides agree with TRBD1. The CDR3 has 16 residues. The V segment lost 0 bases and the J segment 9 bases; nucleotides outside the gene matches: 10. Germline V CDR1 and CDR2: MNHNY, SVGAGI (reference sequence). The CDR3 spells CASSYSFRQGLQKLFF. As DNA, the CDR3 is TGTGCCAGCAGTTACTCATTTAGACAGGGATTACAAAAACTGTTTTTT.